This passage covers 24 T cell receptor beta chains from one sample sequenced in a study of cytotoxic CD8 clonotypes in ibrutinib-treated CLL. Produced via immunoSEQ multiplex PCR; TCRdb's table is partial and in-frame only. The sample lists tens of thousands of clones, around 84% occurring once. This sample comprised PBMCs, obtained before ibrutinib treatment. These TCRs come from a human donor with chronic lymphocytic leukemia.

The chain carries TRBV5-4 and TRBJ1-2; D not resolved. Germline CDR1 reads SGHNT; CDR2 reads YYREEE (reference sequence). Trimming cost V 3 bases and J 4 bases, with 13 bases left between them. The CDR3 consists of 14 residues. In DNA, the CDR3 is TGTGCCAGCAGCTCCAGCAGGATGATCTATGGCTACACCTTC. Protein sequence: CASSSSRMIYGYTF.

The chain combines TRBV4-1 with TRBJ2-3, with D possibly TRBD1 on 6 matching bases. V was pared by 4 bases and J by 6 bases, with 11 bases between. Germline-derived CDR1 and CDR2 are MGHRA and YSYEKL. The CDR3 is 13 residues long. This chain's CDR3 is CASSPRGRDTQYF. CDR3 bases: TGCGCCAGCAGCCCCAGGGGCCGTGATACGCAGTATTTT.

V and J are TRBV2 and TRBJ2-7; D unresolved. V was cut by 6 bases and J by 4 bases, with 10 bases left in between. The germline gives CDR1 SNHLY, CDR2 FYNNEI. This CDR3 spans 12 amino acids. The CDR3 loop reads CASSRQIYEQYF. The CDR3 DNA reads TGTGCCAGCAGCAGGCAGATTTACGAGCAGTACTTC. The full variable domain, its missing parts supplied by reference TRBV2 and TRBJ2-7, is EPEVTQTPSHQVTQMGQEVILRCVPISNHLYFYWYRQILGQKVEFLVSFYNNEISEKSEIFDDQFSVERPDGSNFTLKIRSTKLEDSAMYFCASSRQIYEQYFGPGTRLTVT.

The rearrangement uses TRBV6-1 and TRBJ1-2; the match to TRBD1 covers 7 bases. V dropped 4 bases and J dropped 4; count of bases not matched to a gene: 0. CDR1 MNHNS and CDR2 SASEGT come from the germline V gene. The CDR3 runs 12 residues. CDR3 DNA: TGTGCCAGCAGTGGGGACAGCTATGGCTACACCTTC. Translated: CASSGDSYGYTF.

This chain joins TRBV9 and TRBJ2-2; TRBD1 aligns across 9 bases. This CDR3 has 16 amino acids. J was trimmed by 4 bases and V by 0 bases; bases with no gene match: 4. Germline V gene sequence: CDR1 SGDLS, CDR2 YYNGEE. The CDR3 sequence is CASSVGQGGTTGELFF. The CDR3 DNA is TGTGCCAGCAGCGTAGGACAGGGGGGGACCACCGGGGAGCTGTTTTTT.

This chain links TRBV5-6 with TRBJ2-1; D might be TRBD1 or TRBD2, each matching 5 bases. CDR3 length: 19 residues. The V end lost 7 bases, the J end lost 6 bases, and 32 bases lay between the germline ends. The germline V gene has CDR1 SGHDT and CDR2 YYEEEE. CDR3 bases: TGTGCCAGCCGCGGTTCGCCTGGAACAGAGGACACCGAGGGCAATGAGCAGTTCTTC. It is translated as CASRGSPGTEDTEGNEQFF.

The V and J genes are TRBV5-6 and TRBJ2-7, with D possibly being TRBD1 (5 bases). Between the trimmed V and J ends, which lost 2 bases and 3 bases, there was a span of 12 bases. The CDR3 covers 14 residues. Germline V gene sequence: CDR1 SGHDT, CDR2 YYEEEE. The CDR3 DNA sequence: TGTGCCAGCAGCTTTCTTGGGGCCAACTACGAGCAGTACTTC. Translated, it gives CASSFLGANYEQYF.

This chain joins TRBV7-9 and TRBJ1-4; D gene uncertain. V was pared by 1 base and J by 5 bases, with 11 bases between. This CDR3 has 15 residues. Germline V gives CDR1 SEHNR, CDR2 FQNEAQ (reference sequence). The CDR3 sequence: CASSLGTQSNEKLFF. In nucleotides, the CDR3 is TGTGCCAGCAGCTTAGGAACGCAAAGCAATGAAAAACTGTTTTTT.

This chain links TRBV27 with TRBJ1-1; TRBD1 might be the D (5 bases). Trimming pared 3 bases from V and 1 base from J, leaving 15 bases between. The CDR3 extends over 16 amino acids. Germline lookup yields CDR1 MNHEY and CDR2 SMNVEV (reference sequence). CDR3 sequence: CASSLSGTRANTEAFF. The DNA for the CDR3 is TGTGCCAGCAGTTTGTCAGGGACTCGAGCGAACACTGAAGCTTTCTTT.

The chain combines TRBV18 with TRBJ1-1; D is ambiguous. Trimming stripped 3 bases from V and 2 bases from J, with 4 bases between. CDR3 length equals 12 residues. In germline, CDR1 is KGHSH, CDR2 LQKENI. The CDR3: CASSPSNTEAFF. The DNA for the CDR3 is TGTGCCAGCTCACCGTCCAACACTGAAGCTTTCTTT.

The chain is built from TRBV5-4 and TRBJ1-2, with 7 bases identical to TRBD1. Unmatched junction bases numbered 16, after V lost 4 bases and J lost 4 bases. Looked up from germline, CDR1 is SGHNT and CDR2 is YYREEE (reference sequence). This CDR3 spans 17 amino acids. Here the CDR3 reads CASSARSGQQGPYGYTF. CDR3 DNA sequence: TGTGCCAGCAGCGCGAGATCGGGTCAACAGGGGCCCTATGGCTACACCTTC.

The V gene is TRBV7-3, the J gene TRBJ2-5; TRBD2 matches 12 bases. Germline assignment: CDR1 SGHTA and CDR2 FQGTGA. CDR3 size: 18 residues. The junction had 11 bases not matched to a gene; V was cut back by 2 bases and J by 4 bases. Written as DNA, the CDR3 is TGTGCCAGCAGCTTAGGGGTTCTAGCGGGAGGGCGTGGAGAGACCCAGTACTTC. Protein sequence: CASSLGVLAGGRGETQYF.

CDR3 coding DNA: TGTGCCAGCAGCTCTGAGATAAGGGGGACCCAGTACTTC. Protein: CASSSEIRGTQYF. This chain uses TRBV7-2 with TRBJ2-5; D perhaps matches TRBD1 (5 bases). The CDR3 has 13 amino acids. Per germline, CDR1 SGHTA and CDR2 FQGNSA. V was cut by 4 bases and J by 7 bases, with 13 bases left in between.

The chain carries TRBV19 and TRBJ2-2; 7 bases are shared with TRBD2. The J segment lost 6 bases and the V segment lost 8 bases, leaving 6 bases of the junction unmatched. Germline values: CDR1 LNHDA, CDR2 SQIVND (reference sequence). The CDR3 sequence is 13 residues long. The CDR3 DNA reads TGTGCCAGTGCTCACCTAGCGGCCGGGGAGCTGTTTTTT. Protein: CASAHLAAGELFF.

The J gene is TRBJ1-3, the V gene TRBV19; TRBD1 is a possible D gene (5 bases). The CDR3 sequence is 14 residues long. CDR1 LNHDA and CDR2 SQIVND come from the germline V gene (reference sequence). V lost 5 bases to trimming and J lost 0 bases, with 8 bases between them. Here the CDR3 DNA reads TGTGCCAGTAGTCGGGGGACCTCTGGAAACACCATATATTTT. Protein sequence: CASSRGTSGNTIYF.

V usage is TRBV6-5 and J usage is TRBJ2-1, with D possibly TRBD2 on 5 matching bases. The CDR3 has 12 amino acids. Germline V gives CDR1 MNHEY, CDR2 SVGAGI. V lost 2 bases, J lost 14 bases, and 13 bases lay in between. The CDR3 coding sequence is TGTGCCAGCAGTTACAACGGGGATTTGAAGTTCTTC. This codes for CASSYNGDLKFF.

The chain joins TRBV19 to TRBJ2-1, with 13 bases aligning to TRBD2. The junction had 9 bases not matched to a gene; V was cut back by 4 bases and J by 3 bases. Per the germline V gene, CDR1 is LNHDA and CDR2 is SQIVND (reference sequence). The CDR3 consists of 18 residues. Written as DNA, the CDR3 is TGTGCCAGTAGTACCAACCGACTAGCGGGAGGTAACTACAATGAGCAGTTCTTC. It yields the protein CASSTNRLAGGNYNEQFF.

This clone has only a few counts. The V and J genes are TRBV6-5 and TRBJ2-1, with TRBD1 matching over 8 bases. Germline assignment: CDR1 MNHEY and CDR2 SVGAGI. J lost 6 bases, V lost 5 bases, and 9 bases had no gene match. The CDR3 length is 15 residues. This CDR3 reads CASSTGQGRINEQFF. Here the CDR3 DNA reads TGTGCCAGCAGTACCGGACAGGGACGTATCAATGAGCAGTTCTTC.

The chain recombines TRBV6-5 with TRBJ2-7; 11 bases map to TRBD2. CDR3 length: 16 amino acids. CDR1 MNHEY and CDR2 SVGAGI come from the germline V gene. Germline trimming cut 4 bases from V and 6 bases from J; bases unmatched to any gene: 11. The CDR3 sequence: CASSFTGLAGGGEQYF. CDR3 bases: TGTGCCAGCAGTTTCACCGGACTAGCGGGCGGGGGCGAGCAGTACTTC.

CDR3 residues: CAIRWTSGSYEQYF. CDR3 sequence (DNA): TGTGCCATCCGCTGGACTAGCGGCTCCTACGAGCAGTACTTC. The V gene is TRBV10-3, the J gene TRBJ2-7, with 10 bases that match TRBD2. The ends lost 8 bases at V and 0 bases at J; junction bases unmatched: 4. The CDR3 contains 14 residues. Germline CDR1 is ENHRY and CDR2 is SYGVKD.

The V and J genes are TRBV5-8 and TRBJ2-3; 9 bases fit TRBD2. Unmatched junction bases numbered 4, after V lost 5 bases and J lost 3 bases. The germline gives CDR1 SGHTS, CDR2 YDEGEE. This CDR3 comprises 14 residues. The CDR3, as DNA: TGTGCCAGCAGTCGGCTAGCGGGGACAGATACGCAGTATTTT. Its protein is CASSRLAGTDTQYF. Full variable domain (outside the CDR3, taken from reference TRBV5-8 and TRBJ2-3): EAGVTQSPTHLIKTRGQQATLRCSPISGHTSVYWYQQALGLGLQFLLWYDEGEERNRGNFPPRFSGRQFPNYSSELNVNALELEDSALYLCASSRLAGTDTQYFGPGTRLTVL.

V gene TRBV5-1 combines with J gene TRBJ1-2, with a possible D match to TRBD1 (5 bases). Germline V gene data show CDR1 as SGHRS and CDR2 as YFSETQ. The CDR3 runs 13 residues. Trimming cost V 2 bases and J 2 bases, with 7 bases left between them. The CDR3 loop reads CASSLGANYGYTF. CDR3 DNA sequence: TGCGCCAGCAGCTTAGGGGCCAACTATGGCTACACCTTC.

In nucleotides, the CDR3 is TGTGCCAGCACCCCTGGGGAAGGGGGGTATGGCTACACCTTC. Its protein is CASTPGEGGYGYTF. V and J are TRBV7-6 and TRBJ1-2, with a tentative D call TRBD1 (6 bases). The CDR3 loop spans 14 amino acids. V was cut by 7 bases and J by 5 bases, with 17 bases left in between. The germline CDR1 and CDR2 sequences are SGHVS and FNYEAQ. The full variable domain, in which reference TRBV7-6 and TRBJ1-2 provide the parts outside the CDR3, is GAGVSQSPRYKVTKRGQDVALRCDPISGHVSLYWYRQALGQGPEFLTYFNYEAQQDKSGLPNDRFSAERPEGSISTLTIQRTEQRDSAMYRCASTPGEGGYGYTFGSGTRLTVV.

The CDR3 reads CASSPVNYEQYF. The CDR3 coding sequence is TGTGCCAGCAGTCCCGTGAACTACGAGCAGTACTTC. The V and J genes are TRBV2 and TRBJ2-7; D unresolved. V was pared by 5 bases and J by 3 bases, with 8 bases between. The CDR3 contains 12 residues. Germline CDR1 SNHLY, CDR2 FYNNEI. The complete variable domain, with remaining parts taken from reference TRBV2 and TRBJ2-7, reads EPEVTQTPSHQVTQMGQEVILRCVPISNHLYFYWYRQILGQKVEFLVSFYNNEISEKSEIFDDQFSVERPDGSNFTLKIRSTKLEDSAMYFCASSPVNYEQYFGPGTRLTVT.